The T cell receptor beta chain under discussion was sequenced for a study of cytomegalovirus exposure and HLA in healthy donors. In the PCR, 60 Vbeta and 13 Jbeta primers were used. Profiled with immunoSEQ multiplex PCR; TCRdb holds only in-frame clones, not every one. The sample holds approximately 150,000 clones, roughly 85% seen once. Study-level results: As a later analysis revealed, most CMV-associated TCR beta chains appeared HLA-restricted. CMV serostatus was the only immune exposure information that was available.

About this clone itself: Antigen: not known.

The receptor comes from a man between 40 and 49 years old in good health and CMV-seronegative. Sequencing used PBMCs.

Here the CDR3 DNA reads TGTGCCAGCAGTGACTCGGCAGGGGGTGGGTACGATGAGCAGTTCTTC. Its translation: CASSDSAGGGYDEQFF. The chain uses TRBV6-4 and TRBJ2-1; TRBD1 matches at 7 bases. The CDR3 runs to 16 residues. Germline CDR1 MRHNA, CDR2 SNTAGT. Losses at the gene ends were 0 bases for V and 8 bases for J; bases not matched to a gene: 10.